The next 18 T cell receptor beta chains were all read from a single sample in a study of Graves' ophthalmopathy and Graves' hyperthyroidism. For repertoire sequencing, the TCR beta CDR3 regions were amplified from RNA transcripts. Second-round multiplex PCR came after a first-round RT-PCR that employed HTBI primers. TCRdb analysed the multiplex PCR reads with MiXCR anew, one entry per CDR3 protein. The sample gives about 220,000 distinct CDR3 sequences, 20% to 25% of which show up once; approximately 40% is in the top ten. Sequencing was performed on peripheral blood. The receptors were sampled from a woman in her 50s with Graves' ophthalmopathy.

This clonotype came up many times. The chain joins TRBV6-1 to TRBJ1-5; 7 bases match TRBD1. V lost 6 bases, J lost 0 bases, and 2 bases stayed unmatched. CDR1 is MNHNS and CDR2 is SASEGT in the germline V gene. The CDR3 consists of 14 residues. CDR3 loop: CASREGASNQPQHF. Written as DNA, the CDR3 is TGTGCCAGCAGGGAGGGGGCTAGCAATCAGCCCCAGCATTTT.

This clonotype was seen a few times. The chain links TRBV7-9 to TRBJ2-2, with a possible D match to TRBD2 (6 bases). Trimming took 7 bases from V and 5 from J, leaving 17 bases between them. Germline V gene lookup returns CDR1 SEHNR and CDR2 FQNEAQ (reference sequence). The CDR3 loop spans 15 amino acids. CDR3 residues: CASTHDGGETGELFF. Written as DNA, the CDR3 is TGTGCCAGCACCCACGACGGGGGTGAAACCGGGGAGCTGTTTTTT.

The rearrangement links TRBV27 to TRBJ2-5; D not resolved. V was shortened by 1 base and J by 5 bases, with 8 bases between the two germline ends. Germline-derived CDR1 and CDR2 are MNHEY and SMNVEV (reference sequence). This CDR3 region has 13 residues. The CDR3 DNA is TGTGCCAGCAGTTTATTTTCCTGGGAGACCCAGTACTTC. It yields the protein CASSLFSWETQYF.

This clonotype has only a few counts. The V call is TRBV6-1, the J call TRBJ1-1; a weak D match, TRBD1 (5 bases). Trimming took off 4 bases at V and 10 bases at J, with 16 bases between the two ends. Per germline, CDR1 MNHNS and CDR2 SASEGT. This CDR3 contains 13 residues. DNA of the CDR3: TGTGCCAGCAGTGGAGCGGAGGGGACCGGAGCTTTCTTT. Translating gives CASSGAEGTGAFF.

There are many counts of this clonotype. V is TRBV9 and J is TRBJ1-2; D is unresolved. Germline CDR1 and CDR2: SGDLS and YYNGEE. The CDR3 is 13 amino acids. The V end was cut by 2 bases, the J end by 0 bases, with 5 bases between. The CDR3 loop is CASSVGPNYGYTF. CDR3 DNA: TGTGCCAGCAGCGTGGGCCCTAACTATGGCTACACCTTC.

This clonotype was recorded at least ten times. CDR3 DNA: TGTGCCAGCAGCTCAGGACAGGGGGCGGACACTGAAGCTTTCTTT. This encodes CASSSGQGADTEAFF. The chain couples TRBV7-6 to TRBJ1-1; 11 bases match TRBD1. This CDR3 spans 15 amino acids. CDR1 is SGHVS and CDR2 is FNYEAQ in the germline V gene. V lost 4 bases to trimming and J lost 3 bases; unmatched junction nucleotides: 4.

The table lists this clonotype with many counts. This chain connects TRBV19 to TRBJ1-1, with a tentative D call TRBD1 (5 bases). The CDR3 has 14 residues. Germline V gene sequence: CDR1 LNHDA, CDR2 SQIVND (reference sequence). V shed 10 bases and J shed 4 bases, with 19 bases lying between them. The CDR3 sequence is CATRTSPMGTEAFF. In DNA form, the CDR3 reads TGTGCCACCCGGACATCTCCCATGGGCACTGAAGCTTTCTTT.

This clonotype was picked up many times. V gene TRBV5-1 combines with J gene TRBJ1-6; a possible D gene is TRBD1 (5 bases). The CDR3 totals 14 residues. Looked up from germline, CDR1 is SGHRS and CDR2 is YFSETQ. V dropped 4 bases and J dropped 4 bases, with 9 bases sitting between them. CDR3: CASSPDSYNSPLHF. The CDR3 coding sequence is TGCGCCAGCAGCCCAGACAGTTATAATTCACCCCTCCACTTT.

The chain joins TRBV12-3 or TRBV12-4 to TRBJ2-5, with 10 bases fitting TRBD1. The CDR3 contains 13 residues. Unmatched junction bases numbered 11, after V lost 6 bases and J lost 13 bases. For the CDR3, the DNA is TGTGCCAGCAGCCCGGGACAGGGGTTAGTCTTGTACTTC. Amino acid sequence: CASSPGQGLVLYF.

This clonotype was counted many times. This chain connects TRBV11-1 to TRBJ2-2; the match to TRBD2 covers 7 bases. This CDR3 contains 17 residues. CDR1 is SGHAT, CDR2 FQDESV, per germline (reference sequence). The V segment lost 0 bases and the J segment 1 base; nucleotides outside the gene matches: 5. As DNA, the CDR3 is TGTGCCAGCAGCTTAGCGCATACTAGCGAGAACACCGGGGAGCTGTTTTTT. This encodes CASSLAHTSENTGELFF.

This clonotype was detected many times. The chain couples TRBV28 to TRBJ2-4, with D uncertain. The germline CDR1 and CDR2 sequences are MDHEN and SYDVKM. The CDR3 is 14 amino acids. Trimming left V 3 bases short and J 0 bases short, with 6 bases between. The CDR3 sequence: CASSFVLAKNIQYF. The CDR3 coding sequence is TGTGCCAGCAGTTTTGTCCTAGCCAAAAACATTCAGTACTTC.

This clonotype occurred many times. The chain employs TRBV6-2 or TRBV6-3 and TRBJ1-2; 8 bases agree with TRBD1. Losses at the gene ends were 6 bases for V and 1 base for J; bases not matched to a gene: 7. Germline V gives CDR1 MNHEY, CDR2 SVGEGT. The CDR3 loop spans 15 amino acids. The CDR3 loop is CASSRTDRGNYGYTF. For the CDR3, the DNA is TGTGCCAGCAGCCGAACCGACAGGGGTAACTATGGCTACACCTTC.

Ten or more counts support this clonotype. The chain combines TRBV2 with TRBJ1-5; D unresolved. The germline V and J ends were trimmed by 7 bases and 1 base, with 11 bases remaining between them. The CDR3 covers 14 residues. Germline-derived CDR1 and CDR2 are SNHLY and FYNNEI. The CDR3 reads CASTGEMSNQPQHF. The CDR3 nucleotides are TGTGCCAGCACCGGGGAGATGAGCAATCAGCCCCAGCATTTT.

In its sample, this clonotype was seen many times. The chain has TRBV13 and TRBJ2-5; 10 nucleotides agree with TRBD2. V lost 4 bases and J lost 2; bases outside the gene matches: 4. CDR3 length: 15 amino acids. The V gene's germline CDR1 is PRHDT and CDR2 FYEKMQ (reference sequence). DNA for the CDR3: TGTGCCAGCAGCTGGGGGACTAGCGATCAAGAGACCCAGTACTTC. Residues: CASSWGTSDQETQYF.

The V call is TRBV7-2, the J call TRBJ2-5; maybe TRBD2 (6 bases). Germline V gives CDR1 SGHTA, CDR2 FQGNSA. The CDR3 loop spans 14 amino acids. V was clipped by 5 bases and J by 1 base, with 11 bases between them. CDR3 residues: CASSTRTTQETQYF. The CDR3 DNA follows: TGTGCCAGCAGCACTAGGACTACCCAAGAGACCCAGTACTTC.

This chain uses TRBV4-1 with TRBJ2-7; D could derive from TRBD1 or TRBD2 (6 bases each). The germline V and J ends were trimmed by 4 bases and 6 bases, with 13 bases remaining between them. Germline assignment: CDR1 MGHRA and CDR2 YSYEKL. This CDR3 region has 13 residues. As DNA, the CDR3 is TGCGCCAGCAGCCCACTGGGGGGCGGCGAGCAGTACTTC. Encoded protein: CASSPLGGGEQYF.

This clonotype was found many times. V is TRBV2 and J is TRBJ2-4; 7 bases are a match to TRBD1. CDR3 length equals 17 residues. J was trimmed by 1 base and V by 4 bases; bases with no gene match: 10. Germline loops: CDR1 SNHLY, CDR2 FYNNEI. The CDR3 loop is CASSVRGNRGAKNIQYF. CDR3 nucleotide sequence: TGTGCCAGCAGTGTCCGGGGAAACAGGGGTGCCAAAAACATTCAGTACTTC.

The table lists this clonotype with many counts. This rearrangement joins TRBV9 to TRBJ1-6, with 9 bases fitting TRBD1. The CDR3 loop spans 14 amino acids. Per the germline V gene, CDR1 is SGDLS and CDR2 is YYNGEE. The V and J ends lost 3 bases and 10 bases, in that order; junction bases with no gene match: 5. The CDR3, as DNA: TGTGCCAGCAGCGCGGGACAGGGAAGATCACCCCTCCACTTT. Protein: CASSAGQGRSPLHF.